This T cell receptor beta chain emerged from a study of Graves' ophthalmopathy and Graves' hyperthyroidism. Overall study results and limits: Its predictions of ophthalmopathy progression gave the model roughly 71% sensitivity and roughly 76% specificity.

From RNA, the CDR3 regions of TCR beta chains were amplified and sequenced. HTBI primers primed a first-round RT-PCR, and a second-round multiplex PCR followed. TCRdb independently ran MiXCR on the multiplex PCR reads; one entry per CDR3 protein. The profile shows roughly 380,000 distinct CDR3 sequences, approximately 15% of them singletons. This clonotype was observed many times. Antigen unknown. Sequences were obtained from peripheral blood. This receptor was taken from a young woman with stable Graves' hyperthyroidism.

The CDR3 nucleotides read TGTGCCAGCAGTGGTTCTGGGGCCTATGGCTACACCTTC. Amino acid sequence: CASSGSGAYGYTF. The V and J genes are TRBV6-2 or TRBV6-3 and TRBJ1-2, with D perhaps matching TRBD1 (5 bases). The CDR3 has 13 amino acids. Per germline, CDR1 MNHEY and CDR2 SVGEGT. Deletions cut 5 bases from V and 4 bases from J, with 11 bases between.